Below, one TCR beta chain is given with its context. Its antigen is currently not known. Per-base qualities were not stored, and no clone one base away is much larger. Taken from cysteine to phenylalanine, the CDR3 has 15 residues. The retained sequence is limited to the CDR3, 45 bases, with the frame set at the first base. V is clipped by 1 base and J by 5 bases, and the sequence between their germline boundaries is 14 bases long. CDR1 LGHNA and CDR2 YSLEER are derived from the germline V gene. The data were obtained in a study of cytomegalovirus exposure and HLA in healthy donors (dated by TCRdb to about 2017). General notes on the study: According to an earlier analysis of a few hundred of the donors, about 170 million T cells yielded roughly 100 million unique TCR beta sequences and 276 Gb of sequence data. An early release that covered roughly 600 HLA-typed donors contained around 330 gigabases of sequencing data and 65 million to 100 million unique TCR sequences. Among the roughly 400 genotyped donors, 75% to 90% belonged to the genetic ancestry cluster associated with self-reported Caucasian donors. The aim of the study was to test whether cataloging public T cell receptors could identify signatures of past pathogen exposure. The study profiled the T cell repertoires of hundreds of subjects by immunosequencing and related them to cytomegalovirus serostatus. Along with the roughly 670-subject first cohort, a separate validation cohort of roughly 110 different subjects was used. To predict cytomegalovirus infection status, the study combined high-throughput TCR immunosequencing, statistical association of individual TCRs with disease status, and machine learning. To study patterns of TCR occurrence, a later analysis re-analyzed previously published TCR beta repertoires from 550 to 800 donors and added high-resolution HLA genotyping. In the later analysis, no new phenotypic data were used to find candidate immune exposures; instead, reliance was placed on TCR beta sequences and their occurrence across donors. An earlier analysis of more than 450 of the donors used high-throughput TCR beta sequencing to judge whether each TCR beta V gene segment behaved as functional or pseudogenic. Donor age, sex, ethnicity and CMV serostatus were compiled alongside the repertoire data. A later genetic analysis took genome-wide SNP genotypes for about 55% of the 666 donors and used that subset as a discovery cohort. Every discovery cohort repertoire had been produced on one sequencing platform. HLA typing included class I and class II loci at four-digit resolution. Typing coverage varied by locus: about 620-640 donors for A, B, C, DRB1 and DQB1; roughly 510 for DQA1; over 600 for DPA1; 450 to 480 for DPB1. Because of strong linkage in the cohort, five DR-DQ haplotypes were treated as single units for association and clustering. On average, 235,054 unique TCR beta nucleotide sequences were sequenced per donor among several hundred genotyped donors of the cohort, with roughly 18% of those sequences being non-productive.

Results and caveats for the whole study, not just this receptor: Immune exposure information for the cohort was limited to CMV serostatus. Assigning TCR associations to individual alleles was difficult when HLA alleles, especially DR and DQ, strongly co-occurred. A further reported finding was that TCR beta sequences accurately predicted the HLA-A and HLA-B alleles for most subjects in the first cohort. In vitro tests confirmed that a few of the cytomegalovirus-associated TCR beta chains recognize cytomegalovirus antigens. Because HLA typing was unavailable for some donors at each locus, only the typed subset was used in association tests. In an earlier analysis of about 550 of the donors, most TCR beta V segments were observed in productive rearrangements about 87% or about 30% of the time, broadly matching IMGT annotations. Most CMV-associated TCR beta chains appeared to be HLA-restricted in a later analysis, and the HLA associations seemed to be driven largely by CMV exposure. The study gave a list of under 200 TCR beta chains associated with cytomegalovirus. Most TCR sequences were seen in very few donors, while some public TCRs were found in many individuals. An association between a missense DCLRE1C variant and V-gene and J-gene trimming of TCR beta chains was found in a later genetic analysis and replicated in an independent cohort. Compared with equally common non-associated chains, HLA-associated TCR beta chains in a later analysis were more clonally expanded and had lower generation probabilities. In a later genetic analysis, fewer N-insertions in productive TCRs were reported among donors in an Asian-associated ancestry cluster than the roughly 700-donor mean. At a false discovery rate of 0.05, a later analysis linked roughly 17,000 TCR beta sequences to specific HLA alleles. It was suggested by the authors that the approach could potentially be generalized to other disease states and immunological phenotypes. In this cohort, only TCR beta chains were sequenced, and detectable features were limited by the absence of alpha or paired-chain data. Because counts were too low, 15 to 20 rarely observed V segments, including chromosome 9 orphons, were excluded from the earlier analysis of around 590 of the donors. Correlated functional status among segregating V segments might reflect linkage disequilibrium, but an unknown experimental factor could not be ruled out. Sequencing depth was assumed to be roughly uniform across donors in the presence/absence analyses, though that assumption may not hold. In a later analysis, the rate of TCR association differed among HLA loci, with DRB1 alleles having the most associated TCRs and HLA-C alleles having the fewest. Some IMGT-functional V segments, including TRBV6-2 and TRBV6-3, could not be told apart with the 87-base-pair reads, so those segments were excluded. A later analysis reported that several top co-occurrence clusters appeared linked to parvovirus B19, influenza, CMV and Epstein-Barr virus. Cytomegalovirus status was reported to be diagnosed by the classifier with high specificity and sensitivity in both the original and validation cohorts. A cluster of highly shared sequence variants was judged likely to be a technical artifact of the sequencing pipeline.

The cohort was made up of hundreds of healthy bone marrow donors. At the time of sampling, every cohort member was nominally healthy, though immune exposures that went unrecorded were likely present. The donor tested CMV seronegative, placing the donor among the 352 seronegative members of the cohort. Every donor gave a peripheral blood sample, and the peripheral blood mononuclear cells from that sample were used for TCR beta sequencing. Genomic DNA extraction from the blood cell samples was performed with the Qiagen DNeasy Blood Extraction Kit. Receptor libraries were prepared by the immunoSEQ multiplex PCR assay. A mixture of 60 forward primers for TCR Vbeta segments and 13 reverse primers for TCR Jbeta segments was used in the multiplex PCR. A multiplex PCR assay on genomic DNA amplified the CDR3 region of rearranged TCR beta genes. Amplified TCR beta libraries were sequenced as 87-base-pair reads on the Illumina HiSeq System. As for the original processing: In a later analysis, tens of millions of unique TCR beta chains were counted across the roughly 700 repertoires, and around 10 million of these chains were shared by at least two donors. Raw reads were error-corrected and collapsed into unique sequences with a nearest-neighbor algorithm that merged closely related sequences to remove PCR and sequencing errors. CDR3 sequences were aligned to IMGT reference sequences to assign V, D and J gene segments. For a sequence to be retained, a match of at least six nucleotides was required to both a V gene segment and a J gene segment. Rearrangements were classified as productive when the CDR3 lacked stop codons and remained in frame with V and J, and all other rearrangements were classified as non-productive. CDR3 was defined according to IMGT convention as the region running from the second conserved V-encoded cysteine to the conserved J-encoded phenylalanine. In an earlier analysis of around 540 of the donors, sequences lacking an unambiguous match to a single V gene segment were excluded. In an earlier analysis of several hundred of the donors, V segments were called functional above 56.7% productive rearrangements and were called segregating when the between-donor standard deviation exceeded 5%. To diagnose cytomegalovirus status from the catalog of TCR beta chain sequences, a statistical classification framework was built. In a later analysis, TCR nucleotide sequences were compared against IMGT/GENE-DB human TR gene sequences so that V and J genes could be assigned. Using the TCRdist pipeline, a later analysis assigned CDR3 sequences along with most-parsimonious VDJ recombination scenarios. In a later analysis, each TCR beta chain was defined by its CDR3 amino acid sequence together with its V-gene family, and reads lacking a unique V-gene family were excluded. A later analysis removed 550 to 700 highly shared, low-generation-probability nucleotide sequences to deal with suspected cross-contamination and a sequencing artifact. A later analysis calculated a clonal expansion index for each public chain from normalized within-repertoire ranks of inferred template counts. In a later analysis, generation probabilities were computed with a VDJ recombination model fitted to out-of-frame rearrangements, and the resulting probabilities were checked against IGoR. In a later analysis, hypergeometric tests were used to score TCR-TCR, TCR-HLA and TCR-CMV co-occurrence, with a repertoire-size bias correction applied to TCR pairs. False discovery rates were estimated in a later analysis by permuting HLA or CMV assignments 20 times. In a later analysis, co-occurring TCRs were grouped using DBSCAN, with TCRdist sequence similarity added in when clustering inside HLA-allele-positive subsets. Repertoires with fewer than 30,000 or more than 120,000 public chains were left out of co-occurrence clustering, as were about 5 repertoires with anomalous nucleotide sharing. As stored in TCRdb, this immuneACCESS dataset retains in-frame rearrangements with V and J assigned. A fraction of the clones does not appear; measured against another copy, unresolved V genes explain less than half of the discrepancy, and the remainder lacks a known reason. D and trimming come from the DNA, and the V and J calls and clone size come from that table. This sample has roughly 130,000 clones in its table, and roughly 8.3% of those were observed once. The ten largest account for under 5.5% of the sample.

This sequence uses TRBV4-3 and TRBJ1-1, and perhaps TRBD1 as D gene, on 5 matching bases. The sequence was collected from a middle-aged man in good health and CMV-seronegative. Sequences were obtained from PBMCs. The sequenced DNA: TGCGCCAGCAGCCAAGTAGGGCAGGGAGGGACTGAAGCTTTCTTT. This is translated as CASSQVGQGGTEAFF.